This TCR beta chain was retrieved from a study of T cell responses to AZD1222 COVID-19 vaccine (dated by TCRdb to the early 2020s). Concerning the study at large: Because spike-specific TCR depth and breadth did not differ between the two schedules, AZD1222 recipients who got a second dose at roughly 4 weeks were pooled with those who got a second dose at roughly 12 weeks. TCR sequencing covered approximately 230 trial participants: 200 to 210 given two doses of AZD1222 and around 26 given two doses of MenACWY control vaccine. Trial participants were enrolled by age into 18-55, 56-69 and 70-plus year subgroups, with approximately 150, 28 and 58 TCR-sequenced participants respectively.

To note about this clone: Its cognate antigen has yet to be identified. No much larger clonotype is one base removed from it; base qualities were not supplied.

The study at large found these results: Most participants were white British and females outnumbered males, and the authors suggested that clonal diversity may have been underestimated. The whole spike protein was spanned by vaccine-associated CD4 TCRs, and dominant responses were seen in regions 160-218 and 743-854. Only a handful of AZD1222 recipients were SARS-CoV-2 seropositive at baseline, limiting conclusions about previously exposed vaccinees. The 56-69-year group was small, and its depth increase did not reach significance, likely because of low power. Nearly half of unique spike-specific TCRs reportedly recognized epitopes outside regions mutated in the B.1.351 and B.1.1.7 variants. Because no samples from the day 14 peak response were available, repertoires could be characterized only after the peak T cell response. Spike-specific TCR breadth and depth rose significantly after two AZD1222 doses compared with day 0 and with MenACWY recipients.

The CDR3 regions of human TCRbeta chains were analyzed by immunosequencing. As for the original processing: Repertoire TCRs were matched against a reference library of SARS-CoV-2-specific TCRs generated with the MIRA antigen-specificity platform. Breadth meant the fraction of unique TCRs that were SARS-CoV-2-associated, whereas depth meant the fraction of total T cells that were SARS-CoV-2-associated. Using the MIRA data, each spike-specific TCR was assigned both to the spike region to which the TCR was reactive and to a CD4 or CD8 class. Log10-transformed breadth and depth values were compared by one-way ANOVA with Sidak's multiple comparisons tests. TCRdb holds this immuneACCESS table with in-frame rearrangements only. Some clones are missing; in checked studies, unresolved V genes explain under half, and the rest has no known cause. V and J calls and clone size are those listed in that table; D and trimming were worked out from the DNA. In this sample the table shows some 97,000 clones, around 87% of which occur a single time. The leading ten clones occupy about a sixth of the sample.

The CDR3, cysteine through phenylalanine, is 15 amino acids long. The retained sequence is limited to the CDR3, 45 bases, with the frame set at the first base. Trimming removed 6 bases from V and 0 bases from J; the gene matches leave 6 bases unexplained. CDR1 and CDR2, per the germline V gene, are SNHLY and FYNNEI. Explained via the paper, the time point label denotes: baseline before first vaccination. The vaccinee samples were drawn from two UK trials, COV001 and COV002, one of which was a single-blind randomized controlled phase 2/3 trial testing AZD1222 (ChAdOx1 nCoV-19) in healthy adults. For TCRbeta chain sequencing, PBMC samples were collected from trial participants at day 0 and at day 28 after the second dose.

Material: peripheral blood, obtained on day 0 of AZD1222 vaccination. The receptor was isolated from an adult in good health. The chain is encoded by TRBV2 joined to TRBJ1-1, with TRBD1 matching 8 junction bases. The DNA sequence is given as TGTGCCAGCAGCTGGACAGGGAGGATGAACACTGAAGCTTTCTTT. This yields the protein CASSWTGRMNTEAFF.